This T cell receptor (beta chain) was captured by sequencing in a study of blood T cell repertoires in COVID-19. Whole-study context: PBMCs, B-cell-depleted T cells, or T cells provided the cDNA or gDNA that made up the material.

CDR1 and CDR2 from the germline V gene are MNHEY and SVGAGI. Trimming removed 5 bases at V and 6 bases at J, with 14 bases between. The CDR3 loop spans 14 amino acids. The table came from immunoSEQ multiplex PCR; TCRdb's copy has only in-frame clones and leaves some out. Of about 110,000 clones in the sample, around 90% were seen once. The chain employs TRBV6-5 and TRBJ1-5; tentatively, D is TRBD1 (6 bases). The receptor was isolated from a human donor in a cohort sampled during active COVID-19. The sequenced sample was peripheral blood. The CDR3 spells CASSTNREGQPQHF. CDR3 nucleotide sequence: TGTGCCAGCAGTACAAACAGGGAGGGTCAGCCCCAGCATTTT.